The present T cell receptor (beta chain) was sequenced within a study of cytomegalovirus exposure and HLA in healthy donors. Sequencing used immunoSEQ multiplex PCR; TCRdb keeps in-frame clones, though not all of them. The sample carries 150,000 or so clones, about 88% recorded once. CDR3 length: 14 residues. Germline-derived CDR1 and CDR2 are GTSNPN and SVGIG (reference sequence). Germline trimming cut 5 bases from V and 4 bases from J; bases unmatched to any gene: 8. This TCR came from a man aged 18 to 30 in good health and CMV-seropositive. Sequences were obtained from PBMCs. This chain connects TRBV30 to TRBJ2-1; TRBD2 matches 7 bases. The CDR3 sequence is CAWSPGLQYNEQFF. The CDR3 DNA follows: TGTGCCTGGTCTCCGGGACTACAATACAATGAGCAGTTCTTC.